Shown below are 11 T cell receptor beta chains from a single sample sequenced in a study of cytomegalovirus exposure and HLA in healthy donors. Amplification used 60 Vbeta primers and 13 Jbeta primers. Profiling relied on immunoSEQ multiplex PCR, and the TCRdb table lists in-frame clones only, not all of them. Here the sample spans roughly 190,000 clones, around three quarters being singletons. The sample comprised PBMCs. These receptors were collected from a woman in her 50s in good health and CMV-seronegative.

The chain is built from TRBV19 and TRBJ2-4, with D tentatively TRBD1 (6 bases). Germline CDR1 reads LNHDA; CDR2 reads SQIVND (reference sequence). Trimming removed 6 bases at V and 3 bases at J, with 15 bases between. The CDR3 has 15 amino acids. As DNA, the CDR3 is TGTGCCAGTAGGCAGGGGAGTGCAGACAAAAACATTCAGTACTTC. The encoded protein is CASRQGSADKNIQYF.

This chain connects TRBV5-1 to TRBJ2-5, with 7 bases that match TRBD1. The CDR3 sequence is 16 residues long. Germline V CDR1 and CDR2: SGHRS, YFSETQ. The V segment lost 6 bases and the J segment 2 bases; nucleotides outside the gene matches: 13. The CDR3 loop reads CASTSDAGGEQETQYF. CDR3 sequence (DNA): TGCGCCAGCACCTCTGACGCAGGGGGTGAGCAAGAGACCCAGTACTTC.

The DNA of the CDR3 is TGTGCCAGCAGCCCCCTAGGGGGGGGCGGGTACGAGCAGTACTTC. This gives the protein CASSPLGGGGYEQYF. The rearrangement joins TRBV11-2 to TRBJ2-7, with D possibly being TRBD2 (7 bases). The CDR3 contains 15 residues. CDR1 SGHAT and CDR2 FQNNGV come from the germline V gene. The V end was cut by 5 bases, the J end by 4 bases, with 18 bases between.

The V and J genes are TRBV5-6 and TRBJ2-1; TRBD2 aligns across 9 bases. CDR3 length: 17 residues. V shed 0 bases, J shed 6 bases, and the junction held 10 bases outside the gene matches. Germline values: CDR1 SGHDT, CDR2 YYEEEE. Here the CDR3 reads CASSLAGRAGGPNEQFF. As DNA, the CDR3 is TGTGCCAGCAGCTTGGCCGGGCGAGCGGGAGGCCCCAATGAGCAGTTCTTC.

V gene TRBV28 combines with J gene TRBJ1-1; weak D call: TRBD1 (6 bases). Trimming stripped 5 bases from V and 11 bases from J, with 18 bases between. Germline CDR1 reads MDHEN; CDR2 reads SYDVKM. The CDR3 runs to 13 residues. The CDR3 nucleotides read TGTGCCAGCAGTACCCGGGACACCCTCAGGGCTTTCTTT. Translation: CASSTRDTLRAFF.

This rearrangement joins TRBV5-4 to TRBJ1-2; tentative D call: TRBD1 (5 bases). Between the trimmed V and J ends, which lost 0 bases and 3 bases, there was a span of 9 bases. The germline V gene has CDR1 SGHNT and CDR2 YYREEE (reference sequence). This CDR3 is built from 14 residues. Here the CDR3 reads CASSLVEGHYGYTF. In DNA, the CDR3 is TGTGCCAGCAGCTTGGTGGAGGGACACTATGGCTACACCTTC. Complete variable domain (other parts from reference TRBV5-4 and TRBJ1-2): ETGVTQSPTHLIKTRGQQVTLRCSSQSGHNTVSWYQQALGQGPQFIFQYYREEENGRGNFPPRFSGLQFPNYSSELNVNALELDDSALYLCASSLVEGHYGYTFGSGTRLTVV.

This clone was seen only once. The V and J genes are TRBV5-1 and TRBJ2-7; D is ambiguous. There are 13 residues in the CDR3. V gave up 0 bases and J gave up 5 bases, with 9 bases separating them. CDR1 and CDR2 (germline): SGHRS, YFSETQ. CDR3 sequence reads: CASSLAPFDEQYF. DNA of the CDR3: TGCGCCAGCAGCTTGGCTCCGTTCGACGAGCAGTACTTC.

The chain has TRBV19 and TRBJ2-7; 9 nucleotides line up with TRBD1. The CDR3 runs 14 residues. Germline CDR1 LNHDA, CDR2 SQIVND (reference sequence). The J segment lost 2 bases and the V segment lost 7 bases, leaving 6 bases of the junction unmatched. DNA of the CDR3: TGTGCCAGTAACCCGGGACAGGGAACCTACGAGCAGTACTTC. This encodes CASNPGQGTYEQYF.

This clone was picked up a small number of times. This chain's CDR3 is CASNMQGLTHGYTF. The CDR3 DNA follows: TGTGCCAGTAATATGCAGGGGCTTACCCATGGCTACACCTTC. The rearrangement links TRBV19 to TRBJ1-2, with TRBD1 as a possible D gene (6 bases). V shed 7 bases and J shed 6 bases, with 18 bases lying between them. The CDR3 spans 14 residues. CDR1 and CDR2 (germline): LNHDA, SQIVND (reference sequence).

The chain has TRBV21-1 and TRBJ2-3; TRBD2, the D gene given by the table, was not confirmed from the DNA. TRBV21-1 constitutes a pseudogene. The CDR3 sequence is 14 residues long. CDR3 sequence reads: CASTITAGADTQYF. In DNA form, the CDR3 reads TGTGCCAGCACCATAACCGCGGGGGCAGATACGCAGTATTTT.

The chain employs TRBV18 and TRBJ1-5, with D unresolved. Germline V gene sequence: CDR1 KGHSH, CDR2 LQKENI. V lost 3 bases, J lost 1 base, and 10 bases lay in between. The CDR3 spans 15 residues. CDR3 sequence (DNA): TGTGCCAGCTCACCTCAGTCTCAGAGCAATCAGCCCCAGCATTTT. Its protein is CASSPQSQSNQPQHF.